This record covers a single T cell receptor (beta chain). The antigen is unknown. Per individual sample, about 97,000 TCR templates were assayed. Using immunoSEQ multiplex PCR, the repertoire was profiled, and TCRdb retains in-frame clones only, with some absent. The data hold more than 85,000 clones, with 92% observed a single time. The CDR3 loop spans 12 amino acids. Germline values: CDR1 LNHDA, CDR2 SQIVND (reference sequence). Trimming left V 6 bases short and J 5 bases short, with 10 bases between. The record originates from a study of siplizumab effects on memory and regulatory T cells. Findings and limits, study-wide: For mappable alloreactive CD4+ clones, the mean Treg-derived fraction was approximately 70% with siplizumab and 25% to 30% in controls. An assignable phenotype, naive or memory, was missing from roughly 86-96% of proliferating CD4+ or CD8+ clones.

The origin of this receptor is a human donor in good health. Sequenced sample: Tregs sorted from blood. The chain has TRBV19 and TRBJ2-5; D is possibly TRBD1 (6 bases). CDR3 nucleotides: TGTGCCAGTAGACAGGGATTGGAGACCCAGTACTTC. Residues: CASRQGLETQYF.